The T cell receptor beta chain under discussion was sequenced for a study of blood T cell repertoires in COVID-19. Looking at the study overall: Italy, Spain and the United States were the sources of the convalescent and acute COVID-19 samples. Sources were T cells, B-cell-depleted T cells, or PBMCs; the material itself was cDNA or gDNA.

Those enrolled in Seattle joined during active infection and were followed longitudinally afterward. This CDR3 comprises 15 residues. Germline V CDR1 and CDR2: GTSNPN, SVGIG (reference sequence). Trimming removed 5 bases from V and 2 bases from J, with 16 bases in between. Authors' methods: Amplifying reference gene primers gave estimates of nucleated cell counts. Generated by immunoSEQ multiplex PCR, the TCRdb table keeps only in-frame clones and is missing some. The V and J calls and clone size come from that table; D and trimming were worked out from the DNA. Of about 93,000 clones listed, 75% to 90% are singletons.

The chain carries TRBV30 and TRBJ1-3; TRBD1 might be the D (5 bases). Sequenced: peripheral blood. This sequence was found in a man in his 60s with COVID-19, enrolled during active disease. The CDR3 sequence is CAWSPHRSAGNTIYF. Here the CDR3 DNA reads TGTGCCTGGTCACCCCACAGGTCCGCTGGAAACACCATATATTTT. The full variable domain, completed using reference TRBV30 and TRBJ1-3, is SQTIHQWPATLVQPVGSPLSLECTVEGTSNPNLYWYRQAAGRGLQLLFYSVGIGQISSEVPQNLSASRPQDRQFILSSKKLLLSDSGFYLCAWSPHRSAGNTIYFGEGSWLTVV.